This T cell receptor (beta chain) originates from a study of cytomegalovirus exposure and HLA in healthy donors. Primers included in the PCR were 60 Vbeta and 13 Jbeta primers. This table comes from immunoSEQ multiplex PCR, and its TCRdb copy is limited to in-frame clones, with some not included. Of 170,000 or so clones in the sample, over 70% were seen once. Germline V gene data show CDR1 as SGHRS and CDR2 as YFSETQ. The CDR3 has 15 amino acids. Study observations and caveats: The dataset shows that most TCR sequences were rare, while some public TCRs occurred in many donors. Association of some 18,000 TCR beta sequences with HLA alleles was found at 0.05 false discovery rate in a later analysis.

This clone was detected only a few times. Its antigen is currently unknown. One end of the junction does not line up with germline, which may come from a read error. This TCR came from a woman between 45 and 60 years old in good health and CMV-seropositive. The chain uses TRBV5-1 and TRBJ2-4; TRBD1 might be the D (6 bases). The sample comprised PBMCs. The CDR3 here is CASSLVSQGKNSQYF. The CDR3 nucleotides are TGCGCCAGCAGCTTGGTGTCGCAGGGGAAAAACAGTCAGTACTTC. The full variable domain, with the rest looked up from reference TRBV5-1 and TRBJ2-4, is KAGVTQTPRYLIKTRGQQVTLSCSPISGHRSVSWYQQTPGQGLQFLFEYFSETQRNKGNFPGRFSGRQFSNSRSEMNVSTLELGDSALYLCASSLVSQGKNSQYFGAGTRLSVL.